This T cell receptor beta chain comes out of a study of patients and donors after allogeneic stem cell transplantation. The CDR3 contains 15 residues. The junction had 11 bases not matched to a gene; V was cut back by 1 base and J by 5 bases. Looked up from germline, CDR1 is DFQATT and CDR2 is SNEGSKA (reference sequence). Each CDR3 protein is one row after TCRdb ran MiXCR on the RT-PCR reads. The data contain hundreds of thousands of distinct CDR3 sequences, 16% of them singletons. The clonotype was recovered from a human donor who was either an allogeneic HSCT recipient or a stem cell or donor lymphocyte infusion donor (not recorded which). It is not recorded whose cells these are; they may come from a transplant donor. Sequenced sample: blood, either unsorted or a sorted T cell fraction (not recorded which). This chain links TRBV20-1 with TRBJ2-7; 7 bases match TRBD2. CDR3 loop: CSARGIGGSTNEQYF. DNA for the CDR3: TGCAGTGCTAGAGGTATAGGCGGGAGTACCAACGAGCAGTACTTC.